Shown below are 29 T cell receptor beta chains from a single sample sequenced in a study of blood T cell dynamics during melanoma immunotherapy. Sequencing used immunoSEQ multiplex PCR; TCRdb keeps in-frame clones, though not all of them. The data hold approximately 11,000 clones, with 84% observed a single time. Time point denoted: pre-treatment baseline. The input for sequencing was blood, taken from a patient treated with checkpoint blockade. The source is a human donor with melanoma.

The chain employs TRBV6-5 and TRBJ1-6; unclear D gene. The CDR3 has 15 amino acids. Germline lookup yields CDR1 MNHEY and CDR2 SVGAGI. The V gene lost 5 bases and the J gene lost 8 bases, with 16 bases spanning the gap. The CDR3 DNA reads as TGTGCCAGCAGTATGCGTGGGGAGAACGATTCACCCCTCCACTTT. Its translation: CASSMRGENDSPLHF.

The V and J genes are TRBV2 and TRBJ2-4; D is ambiguous. The CDR3 is 14 residues long. Germline CDR1 is SNHLY and CDR2 is FYNNEI. V was clipped by 3 bases and J by 0 bases, with 6 bases between them. This chain's CDR3 is CASSEELAKNIQYF. DNA for the CDR3: TGTGCCAGCAGTGAGGAGCTAGCCAAAAACATTCAGTACTTC.

The chain has TRBV7-9 and TRBJ1-5; D gene ambiguous. The CDR3 is 15 residues long. Germline values: CDR1 SEHNR, CDR2 FQNEAQ (reference sequence). With 1 base removed from V and 3 bases from J, the gap between germline ends came to 10 bases. CDR3 in DNA: TGTGCCAGCAGCTTAGACGGGTATTTCAATCAGCCCCAGCATTTT. It yields the protein CASSLDGYFNQPQHF.

J is TRBJ2-3 and V is TRBV5-6; D is uncertain. V lost 0 bases and J 5 bases, leaving 4 bases between the germline ends. The CDR3 loop spans 12 amino acids. Germline-derived CDR1 and CDR2 are SGHDT and YYEEEE. The CDR3 loop is CASSLGLDTQYF. The CDR3 DNA follows: TGTGCCAGCAGCTTGGGGTTAGATACGCAGTATTTT.

The chain has TRBV7-2 and TRBJ2-1, with D uncertain. The CDR3 length is 15 residues. CDR1 and CDR2 from the germline V gene are SGHTA and FQGNSA. V was clipped by 4 bases and J by 14 bases, with 24 bases between them. In DNA form, the CDR3 reads TGTGCCAGCAGCTCATACCCCCACCCGCCGGGCAGGAAGTTCTTC. Translated: CASSSYPHPPGRKFF.

This sequence joins TRBV28 and TRBJ1-2, with D maybe TRBD1 (6 bases). With 7 bases removed from V and 4 bases from J, the gap between germline ends came to 16 bases. From germline, CDR1 is MDHEN and CDR2 SYDVKM. The CDR3 is 14 amino acids. The CDR3 is CASKGGGPLYGYTF. The CDR3 bases are TGTGCCAGCAAAGGCGGGGGCCCCCTCTATGGCTACACCTTC.

The chain employs TRBV30 and TRBJ2-3, with 8 bases aligning to TRBD2. The V gene end was trimmed by 4 bases and the J gene end by 0 bases; junction bases not matched to a gene: 3. The CDR3 runs 14 residues. In germline, CDR1 is GTSNPN, CDR2 SVGIG (reference sequence). In nucleotides, the CDR3 is TGTGCCTGGACTAGCGGGCTTAGCACAGATACGCAGTATTTT. This translates into CAWTSGLSTDTQYF.

This clone was recorded only once. The V gene is TRBV21-1, the J gene TRBJ2-7; the table names TRBD2, a call not compared with the DNA. TRBV21-1 is labeled a pseudogene. The CDR3 is 14 amino acids. CDR3 coding DNA: TGTGCCAGCAGCATGCTAGAATTCGCCTACGAGCAGTACTTC. Its translation: CASSMLEFAYEQYF.

The chain carries TRBV5-4 and TRBJ2-2; D remains ambiguous. The CDR3 is 13 residues long. Germline V gives CDR1 SGHNT, CDR2 YYREEE (reference sequence). V lost 2 bases and J 6 bases, leaving 8 bases between the germline ends. The CDR3 protein is CASSFSGAGELFF. The CDR3 nucleotides are TGTGCCAGCAGCTTTAGTGGGGCCGGGGAGCTGTTTTTT.

This chain connects TRBV7-9 to TRBJ2-1; D perhaps matches TRBD1 (7 bases). CDR1 is SEHNR and CDR2 is FQNEAQ in the germline V gene (reference sequence). The CDR3 is 13 amino acids. With 2 bases removed from V and 7 bases from J, the gap between germline ends came to 9 bases. The DNA of the CDR3 is TGTGCCAGCAGCTTACCAGGGGGGAATGAGCAGTTCTTC. Translating it yields CASSLPGGNEQFF. Full variable domain (missing parts from reference TRBV7-9 and TRBJ2-1): DTGVSQNPRHKITKRGQNVTFRCDPISEHNRLYWYRQTLGQGPEFLTYFQNEAQLEKSRLLSDRFSAERPKGSFSTLEIQRTEQGDSAMYLCASSLPGGNEQFFGPGTRLTVL.

The chain employs TRBV5-6 and TRBJ2-3; TRBD2 matches 10 bases. Germline CDR1 and CDR2: SGHDT and YYEEEE. Losses at the gene ends were 5 bases for V and 8 bases for J; bases not matched to a gene: 8. CDR3 length: 14 amino acids. CDR3 DNA sequence: TGTGCCAGCAGTACCAGCGGGGGGGCCGTTACGCAGTATTTT. Amino acid sequence: CASSTSGGAVTQYF.

This sequence joins TRBV6-6 and TRBJ2-7; no definite D call. Trimming shortened V by 0 bases and J by 4 bases, and 7 bases separated the two germline ends. The germline gives CDR1 MNHNY, CDR2 SVGAGI (reference sequence). The CDR3 contains 13 residues. This CDR3 is CASSYSWGYEQYF. The CDR3 region has the DNA TGTGCCAGCAGTTACTCTTGGGGATACGAGCAGTACTTC.

This chain uses TRBV20-1 with TRBJ1-1; D ambiguous. V was cut by 4 bases and J by 1 base, with 4 bases left in between. The CDR3 runs to 11 residues. Germline assignment: CDR1 DFQATT and CDR2 SNEGSKA (reference sequence). The CDR3 DNA follows: TGCAGTGCTAACCAGAACACTGAAGCTTTCTTT. This encodes CSANQNTEAFF.

The rearrangement links TRBV10-3 to TRBJ2-1, with D hard to call. The CDR3 consists of 11 residues. Trimming took 4 bases from V and 7 from J, leaving 5 bases between them. Germline CDR1 is ENHRY and CDR2 is SYGVKD. The chain's CDR3 is CAISATNEQFF. DNA of the CDR3: TGTGCCATCAGTGCGACGAATGAGCAGTTCTTC.

The rearrangement links TRBV11-3 to TRBJ2-7, with unresolved D. Germline values: CDR1 SGHNT, CDR2 YENEEA. The V gene lost 3 bases and the J gene lost 2 bases, with 14 bases spanning the gap. The CDR3 spans 15 residues. In DNA, the CDR3 is TGTGCCAGCAGCTTTGCCTTTTTAGGGACCTACGAGCAGTACTTC. Translating gives CASSFAFLGTYEQYF. Full variable domain (outside the CDR3, taken from reference TRBV11-3 and TRBJ2-7): EAGVVQSPRYKIIEKKQPVAFWCNPISGHNTLYWYLQNLGQGPELLIRYENEEAVDDSQLPKDRFSAERLKGVDSTLKIQPAELGDSAVYLCASSFAFLGTYEQYFGPGTRLTVT.

This CDR3 is CAWTGNTGELFF. The CDR3 DNA reads as TGTGCCTGGACAGGGAACACCGGGGAGCTGTTTTTT. The rearrangement joins TRBV30 to TRBJ2-2; unclear D gene. This CDR3 is built from 12 residues. V lost 4 bases, J lost 1 base, and 4 bases lay in between. Per the germline V gene, CDR1 is GTSNPN and CDR2 is SVGIG (reference sequence).

This chain joins TRBV30 and TRBJ2-1; D remains unclear. The V end lost 3 bases, the J end lost 4 bases, and 10 bases lay between the germline ends. Germline assignment: CDR1 GTSNPN and CDR2 SVGIG (reference sequence). This CDR3 comprises 13 residues. The CDR3 sequence: CAWSDQQYNEQFF. For the CDR3, the DNA is TGTGCCTGGAGCGACCAACAGTACAATGAGCAGTTCTTC.

The rearrangement uses TRBV19 and TRBJ1-1; D not certain. The CDR3 has 15 amino acids. V lost 5 bases, J lost 0 bases, and 13 bases lay in between. The germline V gene encodes CDR1 LNHDA and CDR2 SQIVND (reference sequence). In DNA, the CDR3 is TGTGCCAGTAGTCTCCAGGACGGGGTGAACACTGAAGCTTTCTTT. It codes for CASSLQDGVNTEAFF. Looking up the rest from reference TRBV19 and TRBJ1-1 gives the full variable domain: DGGITQSPKYLFRKEGQNVTLSCEQNLNHDAMYWYRQDPGQGLRLIYYSQIVNDFQKGDIAEGYSVSREKKESFPLTVTSAQKNPTAFYLCASSLQDGVNTEAFFGQGTRLTVV.

The chain couples TRBV4-3 to TRBJ2-6, with D uncertain. The CDR3 is made up of 14 amino acids. Germline CDR1 reads LGHNA; CDR2 reads YSLEER. Trimming removed 3 bases from V and 3 bases from J, with 6 bases in between. The CDR3 region has the DNA TGCGCCAGCAGCCAGGCTATTGGGGCCAACGTCCTGACTTTC. This translates into CASSQAIGANVLTF.

This clone was picked up one time. The chain joins TRBV5-4 to TRBJ2-1; D is possibly TRBD1 or TRBD2 (5 bases each). CDR3 length equals 15 residues. Trimming stripped 3 bases from V and 6 bases from J, with 16 bases between. Germline-derived CDR1 and CDR2 are SGHNT and YYREEE (reference sequence). CDR3 protein: CASSSTGTYTNEQFF. The CDR3 DNA reads as TGTGCCAGCAGCTCCACCGGGACGTACACCAATGAGCAGTTCTTC.

The J gene is TRBJ2-5, the V gene TRBV2; TRBD1 might be the D (6 bases). Germline V gene data show CDR1 as SNHLY and CDR2 as FYNNEI. V was shortened by 4 bases and J by 6 bases, with 15 bases between the two germline ends. CDR3 length: 14 amino acids. The CDR3 loop is CASSGGPGRKTQYF. In nucleotides, the CDR3 is TGTGCCAGCAGTGGGGGGCCAGGGAGAAAGACCCAGTACTTC.

This sequence joins TRBV7-2 and TRBJ2-7, with TRBD2 identical over 8 bases. With V trimmed by 5 bases and J by 0 bases, 12 bases remained unmatched. Germline V CDR1 and CDR2: SGHTA, FQGNSA. The CDR3 runs to 17 residues. The CDR3 DNA sequence: TGTGCCAGCAGCCCCTCTGCGGGGGGACCGAACTCCTACGAGCAGTACTTC. Protein: CASSPSAGGPNSYEQYF.

By proportion, this clone is medium-sized. The V and J genes are TRBV15 and TRBJ2-7; 10 nucleotides line up with TRBD2. With V trimmed by 1 base and J by 0 bases, 0 bases remained unmatched. This CDR3 has 15 residues. Germline CDR1 reads LNHNV; CDR2 reads YYDKDF (reference sequence). The CDR3 is CATSRASGGSYEQYF. Here the CDR3 DNA reads TGTGCCACCAGCAGAGCTAGCGGGGGCTCCTACGAGCAGTACTTC.

This clone has just a few counts. This chain links TRBV29-1 with TRBJ1-1; maybe TRBD1 (5 bases). This CDR3 region has 13 residues. CDR1 is SQVTM and CDR2 is ANQGSEA in the germline V gene. Trimming cost V 4 bases and J 1 base, with 10 bases left between them. CDR3 amino acids: CSVVSGKNTEAFF. CDR3 nucleotide sequence: TGCAGCGTTGTCTCAGGGAAGAACACTGAAGCTTTCTTT.

This clone was detected once. Germline and junction disagree at one end, which may indicate a read error. The chain couples TRBV7-9 to TRBJ2-7; 7 bases align to TRBD1. Germline V gives CDR1 SEHNR, CDR2 FQNEAQ (reference sequence). This CDR3 has 11 residues. The CDR3 nucleotides read TGTGCCAGTTCCCAGGGGGAGTTCGCTACCTTC. This translates into CASSQGEFATF.

The chain links TRBV6-5 to TRBJ1-5; D is unclear. Germline V lookup: CDR1 MNHEY, CDR2 SVGAGI. This CDR3 comprises 14 residues. The V gene lost 2 bases and the J gene lost 4 bases, with 9 bases spanning the gap. CDR3: CASSYSQTNQPQHF. Here the CDR3 DNA reads TGTGCCAGCAGTTACAGCCAGACTAATCAGCCCCAGCATTTT.

The chain joins TRBV7-3 to TRBJ1-6; tentatively, D is TRBD1 (6 bases). With 3 bases removed from V and 0 bases from J, the gap between germline ends came to 6 bases. Germline CDR1 SGHTA, CDR2 FQGTGA. This CDR3 has 15 residues. The DNA of the CDR3 is TGTGCCAGCAGCTTGGACAGCTCCTATAATTCACCCCTCCACTTT. This sequence encodes CASSLDSSYNSPLHF.

J is TRBJ2-2 and V is TRBV29-1; D might be TRBD1 or TRBD2, each matching 5 bases. The CDR3 runs to 14 residues. Trimming stripped 6 bases from V and 2 bases from J, with 13 bases between. Germline CDR1 and CDR2: SQVTM and ANQGSEA. CDR3 sequence reads: CSVGTAGNTGELFF. The CDR3 bases are TGCAGCGTGGGGACGGCCGGCAACACCGGGGAGCTGTTTTTT.

This clone was seen a few times. The chain employs TRBV30 and TRBJ1-1; D remains unclear. The germline V gene encodes CDR1 GTSNPN and CDR2 SVGIG (reference sequence). This CDR3 is built from 14 residues. The germline V and J ends were trimmed by 0 bases and 0 bases, with 8 bases remaining between them. Written as DNA, the CDR3 is TGTGCCTGGAGTGTAGGAAACATGAACACTGAAGCTTTCTTT. Amino acid sequence: CAWSVGNMNTEAFF.